The 27 T cell receptor beta chains presented below share a single source sample, sequenced in a study of T cell repertoires in cytomegalovirus infection. The antigens of these receptors remain unknown. Using its own MiXCR run on the reads, TCRdb lists one record per CDR3 protein. The sample carries hundreds of thousands of distinct CDR3 sequences, approximately 33% recorded once. The sample in question was cultured CD8+ T cells from PBMCs, obtained from culture after CMV antigen stimulation. These receptors were obtained from a human donor in good health (CMV status not recorded). Some clones in this sample may be carry-over from other donors' samples.

V gene TRBV6-4 combines with J gene TRBJ2-3; D gene unclear. The germline V gene encodes CDR1 MRHNA and CDR2 SNTAGT. The CDR3 has 12 amino acids. V lost 2 bases, J lost 5 bases, and 5 bases lay in between. This chain's CDR3 is CASSDHGDTQYF. The CDR3 nucleotides read TGTGCCAGCAGTGACCACGGAGATACGCAGTATTTT.

The chain carries TRBV12-3 or TRBV12-4 and TRBJ2-1; 11 bases are a match to TRBD1. J lost 4 bases, V lost 1 base, and 6 bases had no gene match. The CDR3 totals 17 residues. The CDR3 sequence: CASSLDKDRGPYNEQFF. The CDR3 DNA sequence: TGTGCCAGCAGTTTAGATAAGGACAGGGGGCCGTACAATGAGCAGTTCTTC.

J is TRBJ2-1 and V is TRBV19; D is unclear. Germline V CDR1 and CDR2: LNHDA, SQIVND (reference sequence). Trimming removed 1 base from V and 7 bases from J, with 8 bases in between. The CDR3 totals 13 residues. CDR3 residues: CASSIVGKNEQFF. The CDR3 bases are TGTGCCAGTAGTATAGTGGGGAAAAATGAGCAGTTCTTC.

This chain joins TRBV7-9 and TRBJ1-2; the D is unclear. The CDR3 is made up of 12 amino acids. CDR1 is SEHNR and CDR2 is FQNEAQ in the germline V gene (reference sequence). V was pared by 4 bases and J by 3 bases, with 6 bases between. Written as DNA, the CDR3 is TGTGCCAGCAGCTCCCGTCACTATGGCTACACCTTC. As protein: CASSSRHYGYTF.

The sample holds one count of this clonotype. V and J are TRBV12-3 or TRBV12-4 and TRBJ2-7, with 8 bases identical to TRBD1. The CDR3 spans 15 residues. J was trimmed by 3 bases and V by 2 bases; bases with no gene match: 6. The DNA for the CDR3 is TGTGCCAGCAGTTTAAGCGACAGGGGTTTCTACGAGCAGTACGTC. Its translation: CASSLSDRGFYEQYV.

A few counts support this clonotype. V gene TRBV7-2 combines with J gene TRBJ1-2; TRBD1 might be the D (6 bases). V lost 5 bases, J lost 8 bases, and 18 bases lay in between. The CDR3 is 14 residues long. Germline V gene sequence: CDR1 SGHTA, CDR2 FQGNSA. CDR3 nucleotides: TGTGCCAGCAGCCTCTCCACAGGGCGGGAGGGCTACACCTTC. It yields the protein CASSLSTGREGYTF.

The V and J genes are TRBV19 and TRBJ2-1; maybe TRBD1 (5 bases). The germline V gene encodes CDR1 LNHDA and CDR2 SQIVND (reference sequence). The CDR3 extends over 16 amino acids. Trimming cost V 8 bases and J 7 bases, with 24 bases left between them. The CDR3 protein is CASSPRWGARVNEQFF. The CDR3 nucleotides are TGTGCCAGTTCCCCGAGGTGGGGCGCAAGGGTAAATGAGCAGTTCTTC. The variable domain in full, completed from reference TRBV19 and TRBJ2-1, reads DGGITQSPKYLFRKEGQNVTLSCEQNLNHDAMYWYRQDPGQGLRLIYYSQIVNDFQKGDIAEGYSVSREKKESFPLTVTSAQKNPTAFYLCASSPRWGARVNEQFFGPGTRLTVL.

The J gene is TRBJ2-1, the V gene TRBV7-8, with D hard to call. Germline V gives CDR1 SGHVS, CDR2 FQNEAQ. V was trimmed by 3 bases and J by 5 bases, leaving 17 bases between them. The CDR3 is 16 amino acids. The CDR3 reads CASSLLDISPHNEQFF. CDR3 nucleotides: TGTGCCAGCAGCTTGTTGGATATTAGCCCACACAATGAGCAGTTCTTC.

This clonotype was seen a handful of times. The CDR3 DNA reads as TGTGCTAGTGGCCCGGGGGGTCTAGATGAGCAGTTCTTC. Translation gives CASGPGGLDEQFF. The chain carries TRBV12-5 and TRBJ2-1; 7 positions match TRBD2. CDR3 length: 13 residues. The junction had 7 bases not matched to a gene; V was cut back by 6 bases and J by 8 bases. Germline V lookup: CDR1 LGHNT, CDR2 FRNRAP.

This clonotype was detected a few times. The chain joins TRBV6-1 to TRBJ2-3; D may match TRBD1 or TRBD2 (5 bases each). Germline CDR1 is MNHNS and CDR2 is SASEGT. V lost 5 bases to trimming and J lost 3 bases, with 12 bases between them. This CDR3 is built from 14 residues. CDR3 amino acids: CASSNRDGTDTQYF. In DNA form, the CDR3 reads TGTGCCAGCAGTAACCGGGACGGAACAGATACGCAGTATTTT.

The rearrangement links TRBV7-9 to TRBJ2-1; 7 bases fit TRBD2. The V gene end was trimmed by 4 bases and the J gene end by 8 bases; junction bases not matched to a gene: 2. Germline V gives CDR1 SEHNR, CDR2 FQNEAQ (reference sequence). CDR3 size: 12 residues. The CDR3 nucleotides read TGTGCCAGCAGCTCCGCGGGGGATGAGCAGTTCTTC. Translated, it gives CASSSAGDEQFF. Full variable domain (missing parts from reference TRBV7-9 and TRBJ2-1): DTGVSQNPRHKITKRGQNVTFRCDPISEHNRLYWYRQTLGQGPEFLTYFQNEAQLEKSRLLSDRFSAERPKGSFSTLEIQRTEQGDSAMYLCASSSAGDEQFFGPGTRLTVL.

This clonotype was seen only a few times. The rearrangement links TRBV27 to TRBJ2-7; TRBD1 aligns across 9 bases. J gave up 1 base and V 8 bases, and 15 bases lay outside the gene matches. CDR3 length: 17 amino acids. Germline CDR1 MNHEY, CDR2 SMNVEV (reference sequence). The CDR3 reads CASSPISDRGSSYEQYF. Written as DNA, the CDR3 is TGTGCCAGCTCCCCCATAAGCGACAGGGGGAGTTCCTACGAGCAGTACTTC.

This clonotype was counted a few times. The chain employs TRBV27 and TRBJ1-1, with a tentative D call TRBD1 (5 bases). The CDR3 contains 12 residues. The V and J ends lost 10 bases and 2 bases respectively, with 11 bases between them. Germline assignment: CDR1 MNHEY and CDR2 SMNVEV (reference sequence). The DNA for the CDR3 is TGTGCCACCCGAGGGGAAAACACTGAAGCTTTCTTT. It codes for CATRGENTEAFF.

V usage is TRBV6-2 or TRBV6-3 and J usage is TRBJ2-7, with a possible D match to TRBD1 (6 bases). The germline V gene has CDR1 MNHEY and CDR2 SVGEGT. CDR3 length: 14 amino acids. Trimming took 6 bases from V and 4 from J, leaving 16 bases between them. This chain's CDR3 is CASRESTGFYEQYV. CDR3 coding DNA: TGTGCCAGCAGAGAATCCACAGGGTTTTACGAGCAGTACGTC.

The chain is built from TRBV19 and TRBJ2-2, with D possibly being TRBD1 or TRBD2 (5 bases each). The V and J ends lost 9 bases and 3 bases respectively, with 17 bases between them. CDR1 and CDR2 (germline): LNHDA, SQIVND (reference sequence). This CDR3 spans 15 amino acids. CDR3 nucleotides: TGTGCCAGCAGCCGGGGCCAAGCCTACACCGGGGAGCTGTTTTTT. This translates into CASSRGQAYTGELFF.

Details on this clonotype: Possible read error: a much larger clone is one base away. The chain employs TRBV7-8 and TRBJ1-2; D gene unclear. This CDR3 contains 15 residues. The germline V gene has CDR1 SGHVS and CDR2 FQNEAQ. Trimming shortened V by 1 base and J by 3 bases, and 12 bases separated the two germline ends. CDR3: CASSLEWGAYYGYTF. DNA for the CDR3: TGTGCCAGCAGCTTAGAATGGGGAGCATACTATGGCTACACCTTC.

The rearrangement joins TRBV5-6 to TRBJ2-7; 7 positions match TRBD1. Per germline, CDR1 SGHDT and CDR2 YYEEEE. The CDR3 totals 12 residues. With 3 bases clipped from V and 5 bases from J, the junction kept 2 bases outside the gene matches. CDR3 bases: TGTGCCAGCAGCTCTACAGGGGACGAGCAGTACTTC. Translating it yields CASSSTGDEQYF.

CDR3 sequence reads: CASTADREGFQETQYF. The CDR3, as DNA: TGTGCCAGCACTGCCGACAGAGAGGGCTTTCAAGAGACCCAGTACTTC. This chain links TRBV2 with TRBJ2-5; D is tentatively TRBD1 or TRBD2 (5 bases each). Germline CDR1 is SNHLY and CDR2 is FYNNEI. V lost 7 bases and J lost 2, with 20 bases in between. The CDR3 spans 16 residues. Looking up the rest from reference TRBV2 and TRBJ2-5 gives the full variable domain: EPEVTQTPSHQVTQMGQEVILRCVPISNHLYFYWYRQILGQKVEFLVSFYNNEISEKSEIFDDQFSVERPDGSNFTLKIRSTKLEDSAMYFCASTADREGFQETQYFGPGTRLLVL.

As for this clonotype: An end of the junction does not agree with germline; a read error may underlie this. The J gene is TRBJ2-5, the V gene TRBV7-6, with D tentatively TRBD1 (6 bases). The CDR3 has 12 residues. Germline CDR1 SGHVS, CDR2 FNYEAQ. DNA of the CDR3: TGTGCCAGCAGCCCAGCAGGGGCCCTCTATCACTTC. Amino acids: CASSPAGALYHF.

The rearrangement links TRBV4-1 to TRBJ2-5, with D uncertain. The germline V gene has CDR1 MGHRA and CDR2 YSYEKL. This CDR3 is 17 amino acids long. V was clipped by 0 bases and J by 4 bases, with 18 bases between them. CDR3 protein: CASSQDDPVGFGETQYF. CDR3 nucleotide sequence: TGCGCCAGCAGCCAAGACGATCCGGTCGGGTTTGGAGAGACCCAGTACTTC.

Concerning this clonotype itself: The junction differs from germline at one of its ends, possibly a read error. This chain uses TRBV12-3 or TRBV12-4 with TRBJ1-5; D is undetermined. The CDR3 loop spans 14 amino acids. CDR3 nucleotide sequence: TGTGCCAGCGCCCTTGGGCAGATAGATCCGCCCCAGCATTTC. It yields the protein CASALGQIDPPQHF.

A few counts support this clonotype. The rearrangement uses TRBV20-1 and TRBJ1-2, with D unresolved. CDR1 is DFQATT and CDR2 is SNEGSKA in the germline V gene (reference sequence). The V gene lost 3 bases and the J gene lost 4 bases, with 6 bases spanning the gap. The CDR3 is 11 residues long. CDR3 sequence (DNA): TGCAGTGCTAGTGGCAGCTATGGCTACACCTTC. Translating gives CSASGSYGYTF.

The chain joins TRBV6-8 to TRBJ2-7; tentative D call: TRBD1 (5 bases). The V gene lost 2 bases and the J gene lost 4 bases, with 15 bases spanning the gap. Germline loops: CDR1 MNHGY, CDR2 SAAAGT. The CDR3 sequence is 15 residues long. The CDR3 region has the DNA TGTGCCAGCAGTTACAGTCTCGGACACCTATACGAGCAGTACTTC. It yields the protein CASSYSLGHLYEQYF.

This clonotype has more than one count but fewer than ten. The CDR3 sequence is CASSSRDYTYNEQFF. CDR3 nucleotides: TGTGCCAGCAGCTCCCGGGACTACACCTACAATGAGCAGTTCTTC. The chain recombines TRBV7-6 with TRBJ2-1; 7 nucleotides match TRBD2. Trimming at V came to 4 bases and at J to 2 bases, leaving 5 bases not matched to a gene. Germline V lookup: CDR1 SGHVS, CDR2 FNYEAQ. The length of the CDR3 is 15 residues. Full variable domain (remainder filled in from reference TRBV7-6 and TRBJ2-1): GAGVSQSPRYKVTKRGQDVALRCDPISGHVSLYWYRQALGQGPEFLTYFNYEAQQDKSGLPNDRFSAERPEGSISTLTIQRTEQRDSAMYRCASSSRDYTYNEQFFGPGTRLTVL.

This clonotype was counted only a few times. The chain uses TRBV12-3 or TRBV12-4 and TRBJ1-1; no reliable D call. Trimming removed 5 bases from V and 8 bases from J, with 12 bases in between. The CDR3 consists of 12 residues. For the CDR3, the DNA is TGTGCCAGCAGTGCTATGTGGGGAGAAGCTTTCTTT. Translating it yields CASSAMWGEAFF.

The rearrangement uses TRBV7-8 and TRBJ1-2; D gene uncertain. The CDR3 runs 16 residues. The ends were cut back, 1 base at V and 5 bases at J, with 17 bases in the middle. The germline V gene has CDR1 SGHVS and CDR2 FQNEAQ. The CDR3 sequence is CASSLEFPSGKYGYTF. CDR3 nucleotides: TGTGCCAGCAGCTTAGAATTTCCGTCAGGAAAGTATGGCTACACCTTC.

This clonotype was observed a few times. The J gene is TRBJ2-7, the V gene TRBV6-1, with 9 nucleotides matching TRBD1. J gave up 7 bases and V 4 bases, and 5 bases lay outside the gene matches. This CDR3 region has 13 residues. CDR1 MNHNS and CDR2 SASEGT come from the germline V gene. As DNA, the CDR3 is TGTGCCAGCAGTGGGGACAGGGCGGAGGAGCAGTACTTC. Encoded protein: CASSGDRAEEQYF.